The 27 T cell receptor beta chains below were found in one sample sequenced in a study of T-cell memory formation after mild COVID-19. TCRdb processed the 5' RACE reads anew with MiXCR; each CDR3 protein has one entry. The data contain fewer than 140,000 distinct CDR3 sequences, under 15% of them singletons. The sequenced sample consisted of PBMCs or a T cell subset sorted from them (not recorded which). The receptors were sampled from an adult woman who had mild COVID-19 (a few samples of this study predate the infection). Cell type and time point are not known.

This clonotype was observed a handful of times. The chain uses TRBV9 and TRBJ1-1; D gene unclear. The CDR3 is made up of 13 amino acids. Trimming removed 2 bases from V and 3 bases from J, with 8 bases in between. Germline values: CDR1 SGDLS, CDR2 YYNGEE. CDR3 amino acids: CASSVSDDTEAFF. For the CDR3, the DNA is TGTGCCAGCAGCGTTAGCGACGACACTGAAGCTTTCTTT.

This clonotype was seen repeatedly, ten times or more. The V gene is TRBV29-1, the J gene TRBJ2-1; 7 bases are a match to TRBD1. Germline-derived CDR1 and CDR2 are SQVTM and ANQGSEA. This CDR3 is 16 amino acids long. J gave up 4 bases and V 0 bases, and 9 bases lay outside the gene matches. CDR3 sequence: CSVEETGFGRYNEQFF. Written as DNA, the CDR3 is TGCAGCGTTGAAGAGACAGGGTTTGGGAGATACAATGAGCAGTTCTTC.

This clonotype was detected only a few times. This chain connects TRBV25-1 to TRBJ1-1; D uncertain. The CDR3 runs to 13 residues. The germline V gene has CDR1 MGHDK and CDR2 SYGVNS. The ends were cut back, 6 bases at V and 0 bases at J, with 8 bases in the middle. CDR3 residues: CASRGRMNTEAFF. Written as DNA, the CDR3 is TGTGCCAGCAGAGGACGTATGAACACTGAAGCTTTCTTT.

This CDR3 reads CASSMVLGNTEAFF. DNA of the CDR3: TGTGCCAGTAGTATGGTTCTAGGGAACACTGAAGCTTTCTTT. This chain joins TRBV19 and TRBJ1-1; D gene ambiguous. The germline V and J ends were trimmed by 3 bases and 1 base, with 9 bases remaining between them. CDR3 size: 14 residues. The V gene's germline CDR1 is LNHDA and CDR2 SQIVND (reference sequence). Variable domain in full (rest from reference TRBV19 and TRBJ1-1): DGGITQSPKYLFRKEGQNVTLSCEQNLNHDAMYWYRQDPGQGLRLIYYSQIVNDFQKGDIAEGYSVSREKKESFPLTVTSAQKNPTAFYLCASSMVLGNTEAFFGQGTRLTVV.

This clonotype has more than one count but fewer than ten. This chain links TRBV20-1 with TRBJ2-1, with 7 bases aligning to TRBD1. V shed 0 bases and J 3 bases; nucleotides not matched to a gene: 11. Germline CDR1 and CDR2: DFQATT and SNEGSKA (reference sequence). The CDR3 consists of 17 residues. This chain's CDR3 is CSARDLHRGGYYNEQFF. The CDR3 DNA reads TGCAGTGCTAGAGATCTTCATCGAGGGGGCTACTACAATGAGCAGTTCTTC.

A few counts support this clonotype. The chain is built from TRBV7-9 and TRBJ2-3, with 10 nucleotides matching TRBD2. J gave up 3 bases and V 5 bases, and 14 bases lay outside the gene matches. The CDR3 contains 18 residues. Germline assignment: CDR1 SEHNR and CDR2 FQNEAQ (reference sequence). This CDR3 is CASSPDDPGLAATDTQYF. In nucleotides, the CDR3 is TGTGCCAGCAGCCCCGACGACCCCGGACTAGCGGCGACAGATACGCAGTATTTT.

Only a few counts were recorded for this clonotype. V and J are TRBV7-3 and TRBJ1-2, with D unclear. V lost 4 bases and J lost 0, with 24 bases in between. The CDR3 has 19 residues. Germline CDR1 and CDR2: SGHTA and FQGTGA. This CDR3 is CASSSRNWEVDLANYGYTF. In DNA form, the CDR3 reads TGTGCCAGCAGCTCAAGAAATTGGGAGGTAGACCTGGCTAACTATGGCTACACCTTC.

In this sample, this clonotype turned up many times. The genes are TRBV29-1 and TRBJ2-3, with D perhaps TRBD1 (5 bases). V was cut by 0 bases and J by 1 base, with 11 bases left in between. The CDR3 covers 15 residues. Germline V gene sequence: CDR1 SQVTM, CDR2 ANQGSEA. This CDR3 reads CSVEDPRVGTDTQYF. DNA of the CDR3: TGCAGCGTTGAAGATCCCAGGGTAGGCACAGATACGCAGTATTTT.

The chain carries TRBV7-8 and TRBJ2-7; D not certain. The CDR3 spans 15 residues. V lost 5 bases, J lost 2 bases, and 16 bases lay in between. CDR1 is SGHVS, CDR2 FQNEAQ, per germline. For the CDR3, the DNA is TGTGCCAGCAGCCACCCCTGGCGGCCGACCTACGAGCAGTACTTC. This codes for CASSHPWRPTYEQYF. The whole variable domain, remainder taken from reference TRBV7-8 and TRBJ2-7, is GAGVSQSPRYKVAKRGQDVALRCDPISGHVSLFWYQQALGQGPEFLTYFQNEAQLDKSGLPSDRFFAERPEGSVSTLKIQRTQQEDSAVYLCASSHPWRPTYEQYFGPGTRLTVT.

The chain couples TRBV5-6 to TRBJ2-3, with a weak D call TRBD2 (6 bases). CDR1 and CDR2 (germline): SGHDT, YYEEEE. Trimming left V 2 bases short and J 0 bases short, with 22 bases between. The CDR3 is made up of 19 amino acids. CDR3 sequence: CASSLRELASYRSTDTQYF. The DNA of the CDR3 is TGTGCCAGCAGCTTAAGGGAACTAGCAAGCTACAGGAGCACAGATACGCAGTATTTT.

This chain uses TRBV7-9 with TRBJ1-2; no reliable D call. Trimming took off 4 bases at V and 2 bases at J, with 23 bases between the two ends. Germline V gene lookup returns CDR1 SEHNR and CDR2 FQNEAQ (reference sequence). The CDR3 covers 18 residues. CDR3 nucleotides: TGTGCCAGCAGCTCTCCCCCTGGACCCTACTCACAGAACTATGGCTACACCTTC. Translated, it gives CASSSPPGPYSQNYGYTF.

The V and J genes are TRBV12-3 or TRBV12-4 and TRBJ1-2, with D unclear. Deletions cut 6 bases from V and 4 bases from J, with 15 bases between. The CDR3 is 14 amino acids. The CDR3 sequence: CASRPSDRPYGYTF. The DNA for the CDR3 is TGTGCCAGCAGACCTAGCGACCGGCCCTATGGCTACACCTTC.

This clonotype occurred a few times. The chain combines TRBV5-8 with TRBJ2-1; 13 nucleotides line up with TRBD2. The CDR3 runs 16 residues. The ends lost 4 bases at V and 7 bases at J; junction bases unmatched: 8. Germline CDR1 SGHTS, CDR2 YDEGEE. The CDR3 is CASSGTSGGAGNEQFF. The CDR3 nucleotides are TGTGCCAGCAGCGGCACTAGCGGGGGGGCCGGGAATGAGCAGTTCTTC.

The chain has TRBV27 and TRBJ1-2, with D possibly matching TRBD1 (6 bases). Germline loops: CDR1 MNHEY, CDR2 SMNVEV (reference sequence). The CDR3 totals 14 residues. The V end lost 2 bases, the J end lost 3 bases, and 10 bases lay between the germline ends. CDR3 nucleotide sequence: TGTGCCAGCAGTTTAACGGGGGCGGACTATGGCTACACCTTC. Its translation: CASSLTGADYGYTF.

The rearrangement links TRBV2 to TRBJ1-6; D might be TRBD1 (6 bases). Germline V lookup: CDR1 SNHLY, CDR2 FYNNEI. The CDR3 loop spans 15 amino acids. V lost 3 bases, J lost 8 bases, and 14 bases lay in between. The CDR3 here is CASSDGTRSDSPLHF. Here the CDR3 DNA reads TGTGCCAGCAGTGATGGGACAAGGTCGGATTCACCCCTCCACTTT.

This clonotype was counted only a few times. V usage is TRBV18 and J usage is TRBJ2-5, with 8 bases identical to TRBD1. The CDR3 has 15 amino acids. Germline V gene lookup returns CDR1 KGHSH and CDR2 LQKENI. The ends lost 4 bases at V and 2 bases at J; junction bases unmatched: 6. Here the CDR3 DNA reads TGTGCCAGCTCACATCGACAGGGGCCGCAAGAGACCCAGTACTTC. It specifies CASSHRQGPQETQYF.

This clonotype showed up just a few times. The CDR3: CASSPAGSYEQYF. CDR3 in DNA: TGCGCCAGCTCCCCGGCGGGGAGCTACGAGCAGTACTTC. The chain recombines TRBV4-1 with TRBJ2-7; a weak D match, TRBD2 (6 bases). CDR3 length: 13 residues. Germline CDR1 is MGHRA and CDR2 is YSYEKL. V was pared by 8 bases and J by 3 bases, with 14 bases between.

This clonotype has a handful of counts. This chain joins TRBV11-2 and TRBJ2-7; D remains ambiguous. The CDR3 sequence is 15 residues long. Germline V gene lookup returns CDR1 SGHAT and CDR2 FQNNGV. V gave up 1 base and J gave up 4 bases, with 14 bases separating them. CDR3 DNA sequence: TGTGCCAGCAGCTTAGTGTCGACCTGGGCATACGAGCAGTACTTC. Amino acid sequence: CASSLVSTWAYEQYF.

This clonotype was seen a handful of times. The rearrangement links TRBV20-1 to TRBJ1-3; no clear D. Per the germline V gene, CDR1 is DFQATT and CDR2 is SNEGSKA (reference sequence). V lost 2 bases and J lost 0, with 5 bases in between. This CDR3 contains 13 residues. The CDR3 region is CSARKLSGNTIYF. CDR3 bases: TGCAGTGCTAGAAAGCTCTCTGGAAACACCATATATTTT.

The rearrangement joins TRBV4-1 to TRBJ1-1; D is ambiguous. From germline, CDR1 is MGHRA and CDR2 YSYEKL. The CDR3 consists of 11 residues. The CDR3 protein is CASGVLSEAFF. The CDR3 bases are TGCGCGTCCGGGGTCCTCTCTGAAGCTTTCTTT.

This clonotype occurred many times. The chain carries TRBV19 and TRBJ2-5; no definite D call. V dropped 5 bases and J dropped 1 base, with 11 bases sitting between them. This CDR3 has 14 amino acids. Germline V gives CDR1 LNHDA, CDR2 SQIVND (reference sequence). The chain's CDR3 is CASSQRVGQETQYF. CDR3 sequence (DNA): TGTGCCAGTAGTCAACGGGTAGGCCAAGAGACCCAGTACTTC.

Concerning this clonotype itself: It may be a read error: a sequence one base away is much more abundant. This chain links TRBV12-3 or TRBV12-4 with TRBJ2-7; the match to TRBD1 covers 11 bases. This CDR3 has 17 amino acids. V shed 6 bases, J shed 5 bases, and the junction held 15 bases outside the gene matches. CDR3 nucleotides: TGTGCCAGCAGGTCCCCGGTGACTCCGGGACAGGGGGACGAGCAGTACTTC. This encodes CASRSPVTPGQGDEQYF.

Only a few counts were recorded for this clonotype. V is TRBV15 and J is TRBJ2-2; TRBD1 agrees at 8 bases. Trimming removed 5 bases from V and 2 bases from J; junction bases left unmatched: 4. The germline gives CDR1 LNHNV, CDR2 YYDKDF (reference sequence). This CDR3 contains 15 residues. The CDR3 spells CATSPDRDNTGELFF. The DNA for the CDR3 is TGTGCCACCAGCCCGGACAGGGACAACACCGGGGAGCTGTTTTTT.

The gene calls are TRBV12-3 or TRBV12-4 and TRBJ1-2; D may be TRBD1 (6 bases). V shed 6 bases and J shed 0 bases, with 14 bases lying between them. CDR3 length equals 15 residues. For the CDR3, the DNA is TGTGCCAGCAGCGAGACAGGTTATTCTAACTATGGCTACACCTTC. It specifies CASSETGYSNYGYTF.

V is TRBV12-3 or TRBV12-4 and J is TRBJ1-6; TRBD1 matches at 9 bases. V lost 10 bases, J lost 9 bases, and 7 bases stayed unmatched. This CDR3 spans 13 amino acids. The CDR3: CATRQGVGSPLHF. The CDR3 nucleotides read TGTGCCACCAGACAGGGGGTGGGTTCACCCCTCCACTTT.

About this clonotype: Sequence at one end of the junction differs from germline and may be a read error. The chain carries TRBV13 and TRBJ1-2; 12 positions match TRBD1. Germline loops: CDR1 PRHDT, CDR2 FYEKMQ (reference sequence). CDR3 length: 15 residues. CDR3 nucleotides: TGTGCCAGCACCTTAGGGGACAGGGGGCGAGATGGCTACACCTTC. Protein product: CASTLGDRGRDGYTF. The whole variable domain, filled in from reference TRBV13 and TRBJ1-2, reads AAGVIQSPRHLIKEKRETATLKCYPIPRHDTVYWYQQGPGQDPQFLISFYEKMQSDKGSIPDRFSAQQFSDYHSELNMSSLELGDSALYFCASTLGDRGRDGYTFGSGTRLTVV.

The V gene is TRBV24-1, the J gene TRBJ1-1, with 7 bases matching TRBD1. From germline, CDR1 is KGHDR and CDR2 SFDVKD. The V segment lost 2 bases and the J segment 1 base; nucleotides outside the gene matches: 6. The CDR3 runs 16 residues. CDR3 amino acids: CATSDSGGMSNTEAFF. The CDR3 DNA reads as TGTGCCACCAGTGATTCAGGGGGGATGTCGAACACTGAAGCTTTCTTT.